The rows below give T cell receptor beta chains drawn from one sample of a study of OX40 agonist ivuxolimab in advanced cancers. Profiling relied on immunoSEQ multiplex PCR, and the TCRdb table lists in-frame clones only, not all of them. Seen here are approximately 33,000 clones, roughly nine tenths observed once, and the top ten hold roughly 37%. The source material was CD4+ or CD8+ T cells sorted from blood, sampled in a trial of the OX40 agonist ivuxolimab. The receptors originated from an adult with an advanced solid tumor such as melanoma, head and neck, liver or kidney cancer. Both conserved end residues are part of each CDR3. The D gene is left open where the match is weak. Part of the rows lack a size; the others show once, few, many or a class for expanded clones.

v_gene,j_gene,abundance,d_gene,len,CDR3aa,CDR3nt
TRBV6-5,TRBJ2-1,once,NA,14,CASSPLTGYNEQFF,TGTGCCAGCAGTCCCCTAACGGGATACAATGAGCAGTTCTTC
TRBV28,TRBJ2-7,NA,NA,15,CASSLRGVRAYEQYF,TGTGCCAGCAGTTTACGCGGTGTTCGGGCCTACGAGCAGTACTTC
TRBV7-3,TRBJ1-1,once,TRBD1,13,CASDQGVNTEAFF,TGTGCCAGCGACCAGGGGGTGAACACTGAAGCTTTCTTT
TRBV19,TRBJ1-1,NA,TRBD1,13,CASGTGLNTEAFF,TGTGCCAGTGGGACAGGGCTGAACACTGAAGCTTTCTTT
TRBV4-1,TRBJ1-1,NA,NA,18,CASSQYFGFLSRLSEAFF,TGCGCCAGCAGCCAATATTTTGGTTTCTTGTCCCGTTTATCCGAAGCTTTCTTT
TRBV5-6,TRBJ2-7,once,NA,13,CASSSDHRYEQYF,TGTGCCAGCAGCTCAGACCATCGCTACGAGCAGTACTTC
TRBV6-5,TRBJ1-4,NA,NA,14,CASRGRSPNEKLFF,TGTGCCAGCAGGGGGCGAAGCCCTAATGAAAAACTGTTTTTT
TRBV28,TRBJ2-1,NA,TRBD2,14,CASSHSGRVNEQFF,TGTGCCAGCAGTCATAGCGGGAGAGTCAATGAGCAGTTCTTC
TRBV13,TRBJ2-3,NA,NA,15,CASSLGRGPWDTQYF,TGTGCCAGCAGCTTAGGGCGGGGGCCGTGGGATACGCAGTATTTT
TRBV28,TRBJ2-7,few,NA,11,CASSLVGEQYF,TGTGCCAGCAGTCTCGTTGGCGAGCAGTACTTC
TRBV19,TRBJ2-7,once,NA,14,CASSNGGPLYEQYF,TGTGCCAGTAGTAACGGGGGCCCGCTTTACGAGCAGTACTTC
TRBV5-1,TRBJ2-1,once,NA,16,CASSLGAVGSYNEQFF,TGCGCCAGCAGCTTGGGGGCGGTAGGCTCCTACAATGAGCAGTTCTTC
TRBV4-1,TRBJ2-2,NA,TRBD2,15,CARPLAGGPDGELFF,TGCGCCAGACCATTAGCGGGAGGGCCCGACGGGGAGCTGTTTTTT
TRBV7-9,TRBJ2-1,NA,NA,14,CASSFSSNYNEQFF,TGTGCCAGCAGCTTCTCTAGTAACTACAATGAGCAGTTCTTC
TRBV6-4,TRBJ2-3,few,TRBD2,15,CASSEGEGITDTQYF,TGTGCCAGCAGTGAAGGGGAGGGGATCACAGATACGCAGTATTTT
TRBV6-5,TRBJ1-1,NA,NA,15,CASSPTGAGWAEAFF,TGTGCCAGCAGCCCGACTGGTGCGGGGTGGGCTGAAGCTTTCTTT
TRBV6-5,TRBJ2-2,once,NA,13,CASSYKLSGELFF,TGTGCCAGCAGTTACAAACTCAGCGGGGAGCTGTTTTTT
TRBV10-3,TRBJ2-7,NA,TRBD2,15,CAISENFAGGVEQYF,TGTGCCATCAGTGAAAACTTTGCGGGAGGGGTCGAGCAGTACTTC
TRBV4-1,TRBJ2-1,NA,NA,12,CASSSRGDEQFF,TGCGCCAGCAGCTCGCGCGGGGATGAGCAGTTCTTC
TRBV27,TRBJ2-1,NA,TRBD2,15,CASALAGGSYNEQFF,TGTGCCAGCGCTCTAGCGGGAGGTTCCTACAATGAGCAGTTCTTC
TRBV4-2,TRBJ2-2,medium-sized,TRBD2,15,CASSQEAGGPGELFF,TGTGCCAGCAGCCAAGAAGCGGGAGGGCCCGGGGAGCTGTTTTTT
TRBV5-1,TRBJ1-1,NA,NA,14,CASSSGASHTEAFF,TGCGCCAGCAGCTCCGGTGCCAGCCACACTGAAGCTTTCTTT
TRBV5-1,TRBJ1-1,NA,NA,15,CASNVRQMEWTEAFF,TGCGCCAGCAACGTAAGACAGATGGAATGGACTGAAGCTTTCTTT
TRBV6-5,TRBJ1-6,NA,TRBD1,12,CATRQGNSPLHF,TGTGCCACGAGACAGGGCAATTCACCCCTCCACTTT
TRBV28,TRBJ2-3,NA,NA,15,CASSLSRADTDTQYF,TGTGCCAGCAGTTTATCCCGAGCGGACACAGATACGCAGTATTTT
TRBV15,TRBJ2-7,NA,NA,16,CATSRAPTEVLYEQYF,TGTGCCACCAGCAGAGCCCCTACCGAGGTTTTGTACGAGCAGTACTTC
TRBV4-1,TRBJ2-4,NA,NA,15,CASSQIAGRADIQYF,TGCGCCAGCAGCCAGATAGCAGGCAGGGCAGACATTCAGTACTTC
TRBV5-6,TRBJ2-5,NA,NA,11,CASSSQETQYF,TGTGCCAGCAGCTCCCAAGAGACCCAGTACTTC
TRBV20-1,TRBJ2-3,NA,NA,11,CSVRVTDTQYF,TGCAGTGTTAGGGTGACAGATACGCAGTATTTT
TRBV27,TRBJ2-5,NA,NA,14,CASRSRVLVETQYF,TGTGCCAGCAGATCTAGGGTATTAGTGGAGACCCAGTACTTC
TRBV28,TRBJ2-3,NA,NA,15,CASRPRRWSTDTQYF,TGTGCCAGCAGACCACGACGGTGGTCCACAGATACGCAGTATTTT
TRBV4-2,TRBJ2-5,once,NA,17,CASSHGGVRKYQETQYF,TGTGCCAGCAGCCATGGCGGTGTCAGGAAGTACCAAGAGACCCAGTACTTC
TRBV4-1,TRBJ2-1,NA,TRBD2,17,CASSQVLAGTTYNEQFF,TGCGCCAGCAGCCAAGTTTTAGCGGGAACCACCTACAATGAGCAGTTCTTC